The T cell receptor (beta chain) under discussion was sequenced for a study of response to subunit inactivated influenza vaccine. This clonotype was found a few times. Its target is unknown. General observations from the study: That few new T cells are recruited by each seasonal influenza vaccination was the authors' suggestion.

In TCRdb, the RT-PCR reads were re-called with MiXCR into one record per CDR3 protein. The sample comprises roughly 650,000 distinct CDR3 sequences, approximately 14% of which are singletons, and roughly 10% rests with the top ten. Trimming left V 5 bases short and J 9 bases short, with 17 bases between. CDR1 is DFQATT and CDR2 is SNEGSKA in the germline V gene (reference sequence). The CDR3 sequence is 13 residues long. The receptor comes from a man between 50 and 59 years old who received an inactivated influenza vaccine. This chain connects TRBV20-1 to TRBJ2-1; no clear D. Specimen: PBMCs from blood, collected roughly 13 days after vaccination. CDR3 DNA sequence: TGCAGTGCTCCCTTGCTCCTGGCAACTGAGCAGTTCTTC. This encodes CSAPLLLATEQFF.